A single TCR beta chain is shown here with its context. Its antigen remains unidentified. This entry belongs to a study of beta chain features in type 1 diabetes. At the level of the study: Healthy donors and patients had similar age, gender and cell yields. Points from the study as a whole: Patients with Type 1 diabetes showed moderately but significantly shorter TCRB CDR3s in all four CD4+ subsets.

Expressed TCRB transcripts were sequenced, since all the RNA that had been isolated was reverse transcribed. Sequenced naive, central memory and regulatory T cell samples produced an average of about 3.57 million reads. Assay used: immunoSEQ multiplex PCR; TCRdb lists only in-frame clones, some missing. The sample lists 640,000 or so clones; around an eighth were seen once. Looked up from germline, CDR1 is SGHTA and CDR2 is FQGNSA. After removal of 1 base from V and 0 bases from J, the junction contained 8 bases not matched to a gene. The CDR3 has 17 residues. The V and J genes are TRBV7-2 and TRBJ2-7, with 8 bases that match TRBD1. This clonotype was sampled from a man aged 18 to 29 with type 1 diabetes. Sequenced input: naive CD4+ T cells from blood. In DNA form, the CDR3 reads TGTGCCAGCAGCTTAGGAACGATGACAGGGGACTCCTACGAGCAGTACTTC. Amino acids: CASSLGTMTGDSYEQYF.